One sample yielded the 2 T cell receptor beta chains listed below, sequenced in a study of blood T cells in healthy people across ages. Primers used in a second PCR of about 6 to 12 cycles were a sample-barcoded 5' primer and a J-beta primer mix. TCRdb passed the 5' RACE reads through MiXCR, listing each CDR3 protein once. This sample has approximately 800,000 distinct CDR3 sequences; 46% occur once, and the top ten carry around a sixth. Sequences were obtained from blood. The origin of the receptors is a man older than 75 in good health.

The table lists this clonotype with many counts. The chain carries TRBV5-1 and TRBJ2-3; 7 bases agree with TRBD1. The CDR3 covers 14 residues. Germline V gene data show CDR1 as SGHRS and CDR2 as YFSETQ. V dropped 4 bases and J dropped 4; count of bases not matched to a gene: 6. As DNA, the CDR3 is TGCGCCAGCAGCCAAGGGACAGCCTCAGATACGCAGTATTTT. Translating gives CASSQGTASDTQYF.

The table lists this clonotype with many counts. This clone may be a read error of a much larger clone one base away. This rearrangement joins TRBV7-2 to TRBJ2-5, with TRBD2 matching 9 bases. The germline V gene encodes CDR1 SGHTA and CDR2 FQGNSA. V was clipped by 1 base and J by 11 bases; unmatched bases: 11. CDR3 length: 15 amino acids. Here the CDR3 reads CASSLDPLAGRQQYF. The CDR3 DNA follows: TGTGCCAGCAGCTTAGACCCGCTAGCGGGACGTCAGCAGTACTTC.